The rows below give T cell receptor beta chains drawn from one sample of a study of cytomegalovirus exposure and HLA in healthy donors. The assay was immunoSEQ multiplex PCR, and TCRdb's table has in-frame clones only and misses some. The data show under 150,000 clones, roughly 77% seen once. Sequenced material: PBMCs. The receptors were gathered from a female donor in good health and CMV-seronegative. CDR3s include the opening cysteine and the closing phenylalanine or tryptophan. A D gene is named only where the DNA matches it firmly. Part of the rows lack a size; the others show once, few, many or a class for expanded clones.

J gene: TRBJ2-3; V gene: TRBV2; D gene: TRBD2; clone size: -; CDR3 DNA: TGTGCCAGCAGTCTTCGTAGCGGGAGCACAGATACGCAGTATTTT; CDR3 protein: CASSLRSGSTDTQYF
J gene: TRBJ2-1; V gene: TRBV19; D gene: -; clone size: -; CDR3 DNA: TGTGCCAGTAGTCCGCTAGCGACAACGTACAATGAGCAGTTCTTC; CDR3 protein: CASSPLATTYNEQFF
J gene: TRBJ2-3; V gene: TRBV7-3; D gene: -; clone size: few; CDR3 DNA: TGTGCCAGCAGCTTAGGAGGGCTGGCTGTCTCCGGGAATACGCAGTATTTT; CDR3 protein: CASSLGGLAVSGNTQYF
J gene: TRBJ2-1; V gene: TRBV27; D gene: TRBD2; clone size: -; CDR3 DNA: TGTGCCAGCAGTGTACTAGCGGGGGGTCTCAATGAGCAGTTCTTC; CDR3 protein: CASSVLAGGLNEQFF
J gene: TRBJ1-1; V gene: TRBV4-1; D gene: -; clone size: few; CDR3 DNA: TGCGCCAGCAGCCAAGCCAGGGCAGGGAACACTGAAGCTTTCTTT; CDR3 protein: CASSQARAGNTEAFF
J gene: TRBJ2-7; V gene: TRBV5-5; D gene: TRBD1; clone size: -; CDR3 DNA: TGTGCCAGCAGCTTACCCCGGACAGGGTCCTACGAGCAGTACTTC; CDR3 protein: CASSLPRTGSYEQYF
J gene: TRBJ2-2; V gene: TRBV10-3; D gene: -; clone size: -; CDR3 DNA: TGTGCCACCCGATTCGGACAGAACACCGGGGAGCTGTTTTTT; CDR3 protein: CATRFGQNTGELFF
J gene: TRBJ1-2; V gene: TRBV18; D gene: -; clone size: -; CDR3 DNA: TGTGCCAGCTCACCACGGAATCGGGACTATGGCTACACCTTC; CDR3 protein: CASSPRNRDYGYTF
J gene: TRBJ1-2; V gene: TRBV7-2; D gene: -; clone size: few; CDR3 DNA: TGTGCCAGCAGCTTAGGGCAGGGTCATAACTATGGCTACACCTTC; CDR3 protein: CASSLGQGHNYGYTF
J gene: TRBJ2-5; V gene: TRBV7-3; D gene: -; clone size: -; CDR3 DNA: TGTGCTAGCAGCTTAGATAGAGAGACCCAGTACTTC; CDR3 protein: CASSLDRETQYF
J gene: TRBJ2-5; V gene: TRBV4-3; D gene: TRBD2; clone size: -; CDR3 DNA: TGCGCCAGCAGCGCCTGGACTAGCGGGGGTGAGACCCAGTACTTC; CDR3 protein: CASSAWTSGGETQYF
J gene: TRBJ2-7; V gene: TRBV7-9; D gene: -; clone size: -; CDR3 DNA: TGTGCCAGCAGCTTAGATGGGCCTGGCGAGCAGTACTTC; CDR3 protein: CASSLDGPGEQYF
J gene: TRBJ1-1; V gene: TRBV7-6; D gene: -; clone size: -; CDR3 DNA: TGTGCCAGCAGCCCAACAGGGTTGAACACTGAAGCTTTCTTT; CDR3 protein: CASSPTGLNTEAFF
J gene: TRBJ2-1; V gene: TRBV18; D gene: TRBD1; clone size: -; CDR3 DNA: TGTGCCAGCTCACCCTTTGGACAGGGTATGTATTCGGATGAGCAGTTCTTC; CDR3 protein: CASSPFGQGMYSDEQFF
J gene: TRBJ1-2; V gene: TRBV7-9; D gene: TRBD1; clone size: -; CDR3 DNA: TGTGCCAGCAGCCGCGACAGGGTGGGAGCTAACTATGGCTACACCTTC; CDR3 protein: CASSRDRVGANYGYTF
J gene: TRBJ1-5; V gene: TRBV7-9; D gene: -; clone size: -; CDR3 DNA: TGTGCCAGCAGCCCCGGGACAATCAGCAATCAGCCCCAGCATTTT; CDR3 protein: CASSPGTISNQPQHF
J gene: TRBJ2-3; V gene: TRBV5-4; D gene: TRBD1; clone size: -; CDR3 DNA: TGTGCCAGCAGCCGGGACAGGGGAACAGATACGCAGTATTTT; CDR3 protein: CASSRDRGTDTQYF
J gene: TRBJ2-3; V gene: TRBV5-1; D gene: TRBD2; clone size: -; CDR3 DNA: TGCGCCAGCAGCTTGTTGGGACTAGCGGGACTTGGCACAGATACGCAGTATTTT; CDR3 protein: CASSLLGLAGLGTDTQYF
J gene: TRBJ1-2; V gene: TRBV27; D gene: -; clone size: -; CDR3 DNA: TGTGCCAGCAGTTTACTCGACAGTAACTATGGCTACACCTTC; CDR3 protein: CASSLLDSNYGYTF
J gene: TRBJ1-1; V gene: TRBV6-5; D gene: TRBD1; clone size: -; CDR3 DNA: TGTGCCAGCAGCCGACAGGGGGCCGGGGGGGTTGAAGCTTTCTTT; CDR3 protein: CASSRQGAGGVEAFF
J gene: TRBJ1-4; V gene: TRBV2; D gene: TRBD1; clone size: -; CDR3 DNA: TGTGCCAGCAGGGGACAGGGGATTGGAGAAAAACTGTTTTTT; CDR3 protein: CASRGQGIGEKLFF
J gene: TRBJ2-2; V gene: TRBV19; D gene: -; clone size: once; CDR3 DNA: TGTGCCAGTAAGGCGAGGGGGACCGGGGAGCTGTTTTTT; CDR3 protein: CASKARGTGELFF
J gene: TRBJ2-7; V gene: TRBV10-3; D gene: -; clone size: -; CDR3 DNA: TGTGCCATCCGGGGAGGGGGATACGAGCAGTACTTC; CDR3 protein: CAIRGGGYEQYF
J gene: TRBJ2-7; V gene: TRBV7-2; D gene: -; clone size: -; CDR3 DNA: TGTGCCAGCAGCTTCCAGGCCTCTGGGTCCTACGAGCAGTACTTC; CDR3 protein: CASSFQASGSYEQYF
J gene: TRBJ2-7; V gene: TRBV19; D gene: TRBD2; clone size: -; CDR3 DNA: TGTGCCAGTAGGGGACTAGCGGACTCCTACGAGCAGTACTTC; CDR3 protein: CASRGLADSYEQYF
J gene: TRBJ1-2; V gene: TRBV29-1; D gene: TRBD1; clone size: -; CDR3 DNA: TGCAGCGTAGGGACAGGGGTTGACTATGGCTACACCTTC; CDR3 protein: CSVGTGVDYGYTF
J gene: TRBJ1-2; V gene: TRBV5-5; D gene: -; clone size: -; CDR3 DNA: TGTGCCAGCAGCTTTGGGGCCCTGACAGAGAACTATGGCTACACCTTC; CDR3 protein: CASSFGALTENYGYTF
J gene: TRBJ2-1; V gene: TRBV10-1; D gene: TRBD1; clone size: few; CDR3 DNA: TGCGCCAGCAGTGAGTCAGGACAGGGCTCCTACAATGAGCAGTTCTTC; CDR3 protein: CASSESGQGSYNEQFF
J gene: TRBJ2-3; V gene: TRBV10-1; D gene: -; clone size: -; CDR3 DNA: TGCGCCAGCAGTACCTTGGAGGCGTCTAGCACAGATACGCAGTATTTT; CDR3 protein: CASSTLEASSTDTQYF
J gene: TRBJ1-2; V gene: TRBV29-1; D gene: TRBD1; clone size: -; CDR3 DNA: TGCAGCGTTGGAGGCAGTGGGACAGGGTATGGCTACACCTTC; CDR3 protein: CSVGGSGTGYGYTF
J gene: TRBJ2-5; V gene: TRBV11-3; D gene: -; clone size: -; CDR3 DNA: TGTGCCAGCAGCTCTCAGGGAATTGGGGAGACCCAGTACTTC; CDR3 protein: CASSSQGIGETQYF
J gene: TRBJ1-1; V gene: TRBV28; D gene: TRBD1; clone size: -; CDR3 DNA: TGTGCCAGCAGTTACAGGGGGTGGGACACTGAAGCTTTCTTT; CDR3 protein: CASSYRGWDTEAFF
J gene: TRBJ1-1; V gene: TRBV28; D gene: TRBD1; clone size: -; CDR3 DNA: TGTGCCAGCAGTTTCATCCGTGGGACAGTGAACACTGAAGCTTTCTTT; CDR3 protein: CASSFIRGTVNTEAFF
J gene: TRBJ2-7; V gene: TRBV5-6; D gene: -; clone size: -; CDR3 DNA: TGTGCCACTCTTTCACAGGGTGAGGGCTACGAGCAGTACTTC; CDR3 protein: CATLSQGEGYEQYF
J gene: TRBJ2-1; V gene: TRBV15; D gene: TRBD2; clone size: -; CDR3 DNA: TGTGCCACCAGCAGAGCTCCAAAGCGGGGAGCATACAATGAGCAGTTCTTC; CDR3 protein: CATSRAPKRGAYNEQFF
J gene: TRBJ2-1; V gene: TRBV29-1; D gene: -; clone size: once; CDR3 DNA: TGCAGCGTCCGAGGGAGCCCCGCGGACTACAATGAGCAGTTCTTC; CDR3 protein: CSVRGSPADYNEQFF
J gene: TRBJ2-2; V gene: TRBV6-5; D gene: -; clone size: -; CDR3 DNA: TGTGCCAGCAGGCAGGCAGCCGGGGAGCTGTTTTTT; CDR3 protein: CASRQAAGELFF
J gene: TRBJ2-3; V gene: TRBV11-2; D gene: -; clone size: -; CDR3 DNA: TGTGCCAGCAGCTGGGTAGGGGCAGATACGCAGTATTTT; CDR3 protein: CASSWVGADTQYF
J gene: TRBJ2-7; V gene: TRBV14; D gene: TRBD2; clone size: -; CDR3 DNA: TGTGCCAGCAGCCCAGGTAGCGGGATCGTCTCCTACGAGCAGTACTTC; CDR3 protein: CASSPGSGIVSYEQYF
J gene: TRBJ2-3; V gene: TRBV10-1; D gene: TRBD1; clone size: -; CDR3 DNA: TGCGCCAGCAGTGTGGACAGGGCGACAGATACGCAGTATTTT; CDR3 protein: CASSVDRATDTQYF
J gene: TRBJ1-1; V gene: TRBV9; D gene: TRBD1; clone size: -; CDR3 DNA: TGTGCCAGCAGCGCGACAGGGTCCGGAGGGACTGAAGCTTTCTTT; CDR3 protein: CASSATGSGGTEAFF
J gene: TRBJ1-3; V gene: TRBV5-8; D gene: -; clone size: -; CDR3 DNA: TGTGCCAGCAGCACTTGGGCCAGCTCTGGAAACACCATATATTTT; CDR3 protein: CASSTWASSGNTIYF
J gene: TRBJ2-5; V gene: TRBV23-1; D gene: -; clone size: -; CDR3 DNA: TGCGCCAGCAGTCGAATGTGGGAGCGAGGGGAGACCCAGTACTTC; CDR3 protein: CASSRMWERGETQYF
J gene: TRBJ2-3; V gene: TRBV7-3; D gene: TRBD2; clone size: -; CDR3 DNA: TGTGCCAGCAGCACACTAGCGGGGGGTGCGGATACGCAGTATTTT; CDR3 protein: CASSTLAGGADTQYF
J gene: TRBJ1-2; V gene: TRBV5-5; D gene: TRBD1; clone size: -; CDR3 DNA: TGTGCCAGCACGCCGGGACAGAATAACTATGGCTACACCTTC; CDR3 protein: CASTPGQNNYGYTF
J gene: TRBJ2-1; V gene: TRBV29-1; D gene: -; clone size: -; CDR3 DNA: TGCAGCGGAGGCCCGGGGATTGGTGAGCAGTTCTTC; CDR3 protein: CSGGPGIGEQFF
J gene: TRBJ2-7; V gene: TRBV7-6; D gene: -; clone size: few; CDR3 DNA: TGTGCCAGCAGCTACGCTCCCGGGGCCTACGAGCAGTACTTC; CDR3 protein: CASSYAPGAYEQYF
J gene: TRBJ2-1; V gene: TRBV7-9; D gene: TRBD2; clone size: -; CDR3 DNA: TGTGCCAGCAGCCCTAGCGGGGAAACCTACAATGAGCAGTTCTTC; CDR3 protein: CASSPSGETYNEQFF
J gene: TRBJ2-1; V gene: TRBV6-5; D gene: -; clone size: few; CDR3 DNA: TGTGCCAGCACGCGGGCCGACGAGCAGTTCTTC; CDR3 protein: CASTRADEQFF
J gene: TRBJ2-1; V gene: TRBV9; D gene: TRBD2; clone size: -; CDR3 DNA: TGTGCCAGCAGCTCAAGAGTAATAGCGGGAAACTCCTACAATGAGCAGTTCTTC; CDR3 protein: CASSSRVIAGNSYNEQFF
J gene: TRBJ2-1; V gene: TRBV19; D gene: TRBD2; clone size: -; CDR3 DNA: TGTGCCAGTAGGGAACTAGCGGGGACCAATGAGCAGTTCTTC; CDR3 protein: CASRELAGTNEQFF
J gene: TRBJ2-5; V gene: TRBV30; D gene: -; clone size: -; CDR3 DNA: TGTGCCTGGAGTACTAGAGAGACCCAGTACTTC; CDR3 protein: CAWSTRETQYF
J gene: TRBJ1-1; V gene: TRBV5-5; D gene: TRBD1; clone size: -; CDR3 DNA: TGTGCCAGCAGCTTGGATGACAGGGATATGGCTGAAGCTTTCTTT; CDR3 protein: CASSLDDRDMAEAFF
J gene: TRBJ2-5; V gene: TRBV25-1; D gene: TRBD2; clone size: -; CDR3 DNA: TGTGCCAGCAGTGCCGCCTTTGCGGGAGGAGGAGAGACCCAGTACTTC; CDR3 protein: CASSAAFAGGGETQYF
J gene: TRBJ2-7; V gene: TRBV7-2; D gene: -; clone size: -; CDR3 DNA: TGTGCCAGCAGCTTAGGTCGCACAGGGCTCGAGCAGTACTTC; CDR3 protein: CASSLGRTGLEQYF
J gene: TRBJ1-5; V gene: TRBV6-1; D gene: TRBD1; clone size: -; CDR3 DNA: TGTGCCAGCAGTGGGGGACAGACAAATCAACCCCAGCATTTT; CDR3 protein: CASSGGQTNQPQHF
J gene: TRBJ1-1; V gene: TRBV15; D gene: TRBD1; clone size: once; CDR3 DNA: TGTGCCACCAGCAGAGGTCCCGCCGGACAGGGTATTGAAGCTTTCTTT; CDR3 protein: CATSRGPAGQGIEAFF
J gene: TRBJ2-3; V gene: TRBV27; D gene: TRBD1; clone size: -; CDR3 DNA: TGTGCCAGCAGGTCAGGGGGCTCAGATACGCAGTATTTT; CDR3 protein: CASRSGGSDTQYF
J gene: TRBJ1-6; V gene: TRBV30; D gene: -; clone size: -; CDR3 DNA: TGTGCCTGGAGTGAGACAGGAAAATGGGAAAGCTCCTATAATTCACCCCTCCACTTT; CDR3 protein: CAWSETGKWESSYNSPLHF
J gene: TRBJ2-1; V gene: TRBV28; D gene: TRBD1; clone size: -; CDR3 DNA: TGTGCCAGCACCCTGAGACAGGGGGCCGCAGAGCAGTTCTTC; CDR3 protein: CASTLRQGAAEQFF